This T cell receptor beta chain was sequenced in a study of T cells after yellow fever vaccination. Study overall: With SMART-Seq v4 Ultra Low Input, the fractions containing low cell numbers were prepared. Overall study results and limits: Abundant clonotypes from the bulk population could have been carried over as contaminants into FACS-sorted repertoires. Just a small share of clonotypes turned up in the CD4 compartment as well as the CD8 compartment.

Generation of TCR cDNA used 5'RACE template switching (which added a universal primer site and UMIs). TCRdb redid the calling of the 5' RACE reads with MiXCR, one entry per CDR3 protein. The top ten clones hold 3% to 4% of a sample with about 300,000 distinct CDR3 sequences, 8.5% to 10% of them seen once. At least ten counts were recorded for this clonotype. Its antigen is not identified. The CDR3 sequence is 12 residues long. The V and J ends lost 3 bases and 12 bases respectively, with 12 bases between them. The source material was CD4+ T cells sorted from PBMCs, sampled 5 days after the yellow fever booster vaccination. This TCR derives from a man between 18 and 35 years old who received the YFV17D yellow fever vaccine. The gene calls are TRBV12-3 or TRBV12-4 and TRBJ2-1; perhaps TRBD2 as D (6 bases). The CDR3 region has the DNA TGTGCCAGCAGTTTCCCGGGGGTTGCGCAGTTCTTC. Translated: CASSFPGVAQFF.